At least ten counts were recorded for the clone carrying this TCR beta chain. Its antigen remains unidentified. From RNA transcripts, TCR beta CDR3 regions were amplified. Researchers ran a first-round RT-PCR on the TCR CDR3 using the HTBI primer set. Each CDR3 protein gets one entry after TCRdb re-called the multiplex PCR reads with MiXCR. The sample contains approximately 710,000 distinct CDR3 sequences, 15% to 20% of which appear only once. This sample holds PBMCs from about 10 ml fresh peripheral blood. The data derive from a study of T cells in Graves' hyperthyroidism and ophthalmopathy. General study findings and limits: Blood also carried most thyroid clonotypes expanded above 0.001.

The CDR3 runs 12 residues. Trimming cost V 3 bases and J 7 bases, with 7 bases left between them. CDR1 and CDR2 (germline): SNHLY, FYNNEI. Sequenced material: blood. The chain has TRBV2 and TRBJ1-5; D is ambiguous. The sequence derives from a man aged 50 to 59 with Graves' hyperthyroidism. CDR3 in amino acids: CASSDNPQPQHF. Here the CDR3 DNA reads TGTGCCAGCAGTGACAATCCCCAGCCCCAGCATTTT.